Below, one T cell receptor (beta chain) is given with its context. This clonotype was observed a few times. Its antigen is not yet known. No clone much larger than this one lies a single base away; base qualities are absent. Libraries were constructed by 5' RACE. These reads were obtained on an Illumina HiSeq 2000. A universal primer binding site was introduced by template switching, and a unique molecular identifier was present in the final cDNA, enabling accurate counting of TCR cDNA molecules. Specific primers in the conserved constant-segment region were used to synthesize first-strand cDNA for TCR alpha and beta chains. To control for contamination, every cDNA library was double barcoded, receiving both a SMART-Mk sample barcode and Illumina barcodes. TruSeq adapter sequences and Illumina sample barcodes were added in two successive PCR steps. The Illumina HiSeq platform was used with custom primers to sequence TCR alpha and beta cDNA libraries. Turning to the authors' computational methods: Raw reads were processed with MiGEC to extract unique molecular identifiers, and MiXCR was used to determine CDR3 positions. For each individual, recombination models were inferred using an EM algorithm with the repgenHMM and IGoR tools. The tcR package in R was used for shared clonotype analysis, with sharing normalized by the product of cloneset sizes. To study raw recombination free of thymic and clonal selection effects, out-of-frame nonproductive sequences were analyzed. TCRdb redid the processing of the public reads, applying fastp at Q25 and MiXCR, and retained in-frame beta chains. Here each entry gathers all rows of one CDR3 protein and keeps the most common genes and DNA. TCRdb's processing, not the authors' own work, is the source of the V and J calls. Recorded for this sample are roughly 690,000 distinct CDR3 sequences; roughly 6% of them occurred a single time. The top ten constitute about 2% of the sample.

The CDR3 holds 16 amino acids from the cysteine to the phenylalanine. Only the CDR3 region is kept as DNA, spanning 48 bases read in frame from base 1. V sheds 3 bases and J sheds 6 bases, leaving 18 bases between their ends. Looking up the germline V gene yields CDR1 SGHRS and CDR2 YFSETQ. The data belong to a study of identical twins (dated by TCRdb to 2016 to 2018). At the level of the whole study: TCR alpha and beta repertoires from monozygotic twins, unrelated adults of various ages and cord blood were deep-sequenced to test whether fetal clonotypes persist. To rule out contamination, the twin experiments were replicated at different times with different library preparation protocols.

General study outcomes and caveats: Abundant cord blood beta clonotypes carried fewer insertions; young adult naive repertoires showed a weaker similar trend, while memory repertoires showed none. Because the same donors could not be followed over many years, the conclusions relied on cross-sectional statistical analysis. In monozygotic twins, out-of-frame TCR alpha sharing was systematically underestimated by recombination models, although the models agreed with sharing between unrelated individuals. Compared with coincidental sharing between unrelated individuals, out-of-frame TCR alpha sequences shared between twins showed an excess of sequences with low generation probability. Excess twin sharing in beta out-of-frame sequences was weaker because fewer shared sequences lowered the signal-to-noise ratio. Invariant T cells such as MAIT and iNKT could partly confound zero-insertion analyses, although diverse VJ usage argued against such confounding for most clonotypes.

All donors were healthy Caucasians. Three unrelated non-twin adults were also sequenced: a male aged 18 to 30, a male aged 50 to 59 and a female aged 50 to 59. Miltenyi CD45RO+ enrichment and human naive T-cell isolation kits were used to isolate memory (CD45RO+) and naive T cells from PBMC. The V and J segments used are TRBV5-1 and TRBJ2-2; the D region possibly corresponds to TRBD1 (5 bases align). The sequenced sample consisted of naive T cells sorted from blood. What the cell subset or site label conveys for this sample: cells isolated with a human naive T-cell isolation kit. This receptor was identified in a young man in good health. The CDR3 here reads CASSSFHGAPPGELFF. The DNA sequence is given as TGCGCCAGCAGCTCGTTCCATGGGGCGCCCCCCGGGGAGCTGTTTTTT.